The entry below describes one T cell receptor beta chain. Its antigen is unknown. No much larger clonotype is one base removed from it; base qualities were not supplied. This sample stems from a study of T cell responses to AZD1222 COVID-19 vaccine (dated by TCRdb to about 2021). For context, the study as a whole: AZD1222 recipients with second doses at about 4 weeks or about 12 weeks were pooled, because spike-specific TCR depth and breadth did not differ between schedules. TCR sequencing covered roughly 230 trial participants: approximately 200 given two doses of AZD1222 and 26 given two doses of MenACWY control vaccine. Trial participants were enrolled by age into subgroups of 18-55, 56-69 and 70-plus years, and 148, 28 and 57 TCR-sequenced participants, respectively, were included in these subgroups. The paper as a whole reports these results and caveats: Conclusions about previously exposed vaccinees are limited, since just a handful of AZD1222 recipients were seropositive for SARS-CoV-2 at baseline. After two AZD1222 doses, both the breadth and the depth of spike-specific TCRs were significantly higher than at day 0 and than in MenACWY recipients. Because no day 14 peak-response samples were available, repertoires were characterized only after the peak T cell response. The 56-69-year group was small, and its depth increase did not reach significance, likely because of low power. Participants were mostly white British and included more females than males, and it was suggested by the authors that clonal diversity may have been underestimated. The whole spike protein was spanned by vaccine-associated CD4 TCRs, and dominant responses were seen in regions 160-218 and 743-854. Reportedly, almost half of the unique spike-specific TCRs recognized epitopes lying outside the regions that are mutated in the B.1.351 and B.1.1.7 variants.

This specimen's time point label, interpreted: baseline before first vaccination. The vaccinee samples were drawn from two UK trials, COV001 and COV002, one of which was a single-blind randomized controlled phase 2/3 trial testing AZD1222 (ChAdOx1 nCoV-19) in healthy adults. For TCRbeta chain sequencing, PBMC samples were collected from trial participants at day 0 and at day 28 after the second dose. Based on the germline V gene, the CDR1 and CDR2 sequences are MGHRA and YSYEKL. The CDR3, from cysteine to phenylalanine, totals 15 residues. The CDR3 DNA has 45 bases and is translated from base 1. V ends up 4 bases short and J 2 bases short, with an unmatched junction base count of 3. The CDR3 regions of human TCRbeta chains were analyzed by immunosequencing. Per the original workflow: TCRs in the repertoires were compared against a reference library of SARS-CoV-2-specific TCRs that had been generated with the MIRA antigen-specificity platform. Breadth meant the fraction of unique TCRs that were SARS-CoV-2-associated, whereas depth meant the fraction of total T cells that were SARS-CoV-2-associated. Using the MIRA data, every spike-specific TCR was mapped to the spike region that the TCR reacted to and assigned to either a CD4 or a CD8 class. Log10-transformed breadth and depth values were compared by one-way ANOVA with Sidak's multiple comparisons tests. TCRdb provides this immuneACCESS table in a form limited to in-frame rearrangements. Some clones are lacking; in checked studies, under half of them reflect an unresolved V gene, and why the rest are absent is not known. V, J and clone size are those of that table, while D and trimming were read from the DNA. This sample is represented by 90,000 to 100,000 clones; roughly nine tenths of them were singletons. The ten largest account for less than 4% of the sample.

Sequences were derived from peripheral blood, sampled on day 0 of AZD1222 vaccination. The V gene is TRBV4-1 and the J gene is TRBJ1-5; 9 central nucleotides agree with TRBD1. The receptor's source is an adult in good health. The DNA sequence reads TGCGCCAGCAGCCCCGGACAGGGGCGCAATCAGCCCCAGCATTTT. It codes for CASSPGQGRNQPQHF.